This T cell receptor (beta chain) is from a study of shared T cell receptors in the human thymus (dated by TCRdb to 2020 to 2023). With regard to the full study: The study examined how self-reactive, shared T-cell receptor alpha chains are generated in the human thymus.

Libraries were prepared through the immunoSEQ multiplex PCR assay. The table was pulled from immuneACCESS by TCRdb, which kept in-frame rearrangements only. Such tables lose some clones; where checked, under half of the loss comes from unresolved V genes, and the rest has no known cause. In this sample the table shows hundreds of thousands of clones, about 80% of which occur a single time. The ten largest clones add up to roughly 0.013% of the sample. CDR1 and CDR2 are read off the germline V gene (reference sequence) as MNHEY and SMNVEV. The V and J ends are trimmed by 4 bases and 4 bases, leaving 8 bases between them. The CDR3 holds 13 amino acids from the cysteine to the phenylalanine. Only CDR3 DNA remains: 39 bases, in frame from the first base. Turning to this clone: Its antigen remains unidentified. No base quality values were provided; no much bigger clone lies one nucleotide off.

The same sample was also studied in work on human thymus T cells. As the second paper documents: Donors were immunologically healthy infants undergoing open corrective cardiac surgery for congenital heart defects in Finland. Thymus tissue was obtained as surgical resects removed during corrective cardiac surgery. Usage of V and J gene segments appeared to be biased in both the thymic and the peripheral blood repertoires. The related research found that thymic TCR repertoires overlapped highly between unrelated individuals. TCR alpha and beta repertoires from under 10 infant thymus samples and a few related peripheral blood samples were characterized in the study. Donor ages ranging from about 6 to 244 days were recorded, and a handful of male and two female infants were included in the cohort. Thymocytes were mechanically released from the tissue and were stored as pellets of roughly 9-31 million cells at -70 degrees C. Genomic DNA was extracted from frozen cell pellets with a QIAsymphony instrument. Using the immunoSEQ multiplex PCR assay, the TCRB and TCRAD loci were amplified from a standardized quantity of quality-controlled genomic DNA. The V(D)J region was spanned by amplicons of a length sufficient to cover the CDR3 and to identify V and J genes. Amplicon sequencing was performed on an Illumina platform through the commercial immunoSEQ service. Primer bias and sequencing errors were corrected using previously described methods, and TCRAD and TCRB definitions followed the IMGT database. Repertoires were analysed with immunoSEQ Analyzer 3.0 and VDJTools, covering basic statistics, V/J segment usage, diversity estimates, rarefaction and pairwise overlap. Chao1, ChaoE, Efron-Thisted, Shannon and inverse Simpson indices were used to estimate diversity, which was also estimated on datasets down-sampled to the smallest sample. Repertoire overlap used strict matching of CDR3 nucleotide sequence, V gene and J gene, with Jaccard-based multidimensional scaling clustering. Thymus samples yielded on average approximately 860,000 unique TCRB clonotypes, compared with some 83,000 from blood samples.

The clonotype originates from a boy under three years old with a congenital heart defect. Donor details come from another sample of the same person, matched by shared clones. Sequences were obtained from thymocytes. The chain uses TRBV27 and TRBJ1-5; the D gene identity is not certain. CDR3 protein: CASSWALNQPQHF. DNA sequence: TGTGCCAGCAGTTGGGCTCTGAATCAGCCCCAGCATTTT.